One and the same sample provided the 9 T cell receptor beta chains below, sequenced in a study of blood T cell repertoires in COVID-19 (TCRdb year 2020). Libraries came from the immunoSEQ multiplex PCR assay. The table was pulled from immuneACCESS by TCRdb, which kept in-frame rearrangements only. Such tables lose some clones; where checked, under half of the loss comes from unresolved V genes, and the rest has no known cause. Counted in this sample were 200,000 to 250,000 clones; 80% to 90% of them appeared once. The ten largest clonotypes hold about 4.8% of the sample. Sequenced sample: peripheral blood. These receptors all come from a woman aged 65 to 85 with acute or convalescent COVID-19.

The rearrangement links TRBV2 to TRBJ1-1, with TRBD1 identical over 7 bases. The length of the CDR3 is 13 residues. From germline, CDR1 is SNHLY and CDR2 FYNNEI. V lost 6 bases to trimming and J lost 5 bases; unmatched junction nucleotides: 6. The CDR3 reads CASRRTGWTEAFF. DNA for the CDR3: TGTGCCAGCAGGAGGACAGGTTGGACTGAAGCTTTCTTT.

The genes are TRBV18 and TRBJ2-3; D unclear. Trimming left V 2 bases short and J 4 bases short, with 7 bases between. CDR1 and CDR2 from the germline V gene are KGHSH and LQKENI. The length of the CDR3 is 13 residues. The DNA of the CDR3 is TGTGCCAGCTCACCAGGTAGCTCAGATACGCAGTATTTT. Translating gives CASSPGSSDTQYF.

The CDR3 reads CASSFGQYGYTF. CDR3 nucleotide sequence: TGTGCCAGCAGTTTCGGACAGTATGGCTACACCTTC. V and J are TRBV6-2 or TRBV6-3 and TRBJ1-2, with a tentative D call TRBD1 (6 bases). V dropped 4 bases and J dropped 5 bases, with 8 bases sitting between them. The germline V gene encodes CDR1 MNHEY and CDR2 SVGEGT. There are 12 residues in the CDR3.

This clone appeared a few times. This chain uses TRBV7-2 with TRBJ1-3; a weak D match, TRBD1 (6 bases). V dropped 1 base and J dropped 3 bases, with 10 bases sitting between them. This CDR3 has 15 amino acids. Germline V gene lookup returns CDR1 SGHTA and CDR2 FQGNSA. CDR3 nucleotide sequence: TGTGCCAGCAGCTTAGGGGCAGGGGTTGGAAACACCATATATTTT. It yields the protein CASSLGAGVGNTIYF.

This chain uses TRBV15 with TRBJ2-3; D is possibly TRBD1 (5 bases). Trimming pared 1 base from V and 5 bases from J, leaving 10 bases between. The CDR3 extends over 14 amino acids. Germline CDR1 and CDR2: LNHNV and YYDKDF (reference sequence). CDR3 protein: CATSRVQVGDTQYF. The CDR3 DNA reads TGTGCCACCAGCAGAGTACAGGTGGGAGATACGCAGTATTTT.

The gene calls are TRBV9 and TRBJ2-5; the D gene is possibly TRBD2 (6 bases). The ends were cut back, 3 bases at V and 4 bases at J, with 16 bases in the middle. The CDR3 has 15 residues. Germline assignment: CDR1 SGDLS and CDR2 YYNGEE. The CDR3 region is CASSARGAGRETQYF. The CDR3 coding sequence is TGTGCCAGCAGCGCCCGTGGGGCCGGGAGAGAGACCCAGTACTTC.

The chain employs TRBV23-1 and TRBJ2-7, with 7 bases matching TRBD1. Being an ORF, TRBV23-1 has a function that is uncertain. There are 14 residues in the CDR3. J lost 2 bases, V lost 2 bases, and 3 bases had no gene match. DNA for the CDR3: TGCGCCAGCAGTCAACGGGACAGAACCTACGAGCAGTACTTC. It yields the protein CASSQRDRTYEQYF.

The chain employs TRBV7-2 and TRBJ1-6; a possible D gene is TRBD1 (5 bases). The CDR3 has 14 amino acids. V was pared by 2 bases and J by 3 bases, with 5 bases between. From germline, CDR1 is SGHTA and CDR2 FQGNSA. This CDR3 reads CASSLQGYNSPLHF. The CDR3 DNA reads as TGTGCCAGCAGCTTACAGGGCTATAATTCACCCCTCCACTTT. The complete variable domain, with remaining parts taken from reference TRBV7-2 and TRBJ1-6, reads GAGVSQSPSNKVTEKGKDVELRCDPISGHTALYWYRQSLGQGLEFLIYFQGNSAPDKSGLPSDRFSAERTGGSVSTLTIQRTQQEDSAVYLCASSLQGYNSPLHFGNGTRLTVT.

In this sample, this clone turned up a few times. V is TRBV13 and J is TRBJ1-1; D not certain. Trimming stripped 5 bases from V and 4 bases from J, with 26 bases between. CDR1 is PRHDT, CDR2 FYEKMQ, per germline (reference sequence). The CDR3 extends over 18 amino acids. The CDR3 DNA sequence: TGTGCCAGCAGCCCTTTGATCGATAGTGGATCAGGAACCACTGAAGCTTTCTTT. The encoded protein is CASSPLIDSGSGTTEAFF.